What follows are 30 T cell receptor beta chains derived from one specimen sequenced in a study of cytomegalovirus exposure and HLA in healthy donors. PCR amplification relied on 60 Vbeta primers (plus 13 Jbeta primers). Profiled with immunoSEQ multiplex PCR; TCRdb holds only in-frame clones, not every one. The sample contains a few hundred thousand clones, approximately 80% of which appear only once. Sequenced sample: PBMCs. The receptors stem from a girl aged 2 to 9 in good health and CMV-seronegative.

The V and J genes are TRBV7-9 and TRBJ2-7; D remains unclear. CDR1 and CDR2 (germline): SEHNR, FQNEAQ (reference sequence). Trimming took off 3 bases at V and 5 bases at J, with 14 bases between the two ends. The CDR3 contains 14 residues. The CDR3, as DNA: TGTGCCAGCAGCTTTTCACCTACTCTGGACGAGCAGTACTTC. Translation: CASSFSPTLDEQYF.

This chain joins TRBV10-3 and TRBJ1-5; D unresolved. Trimming removed 0 bases at V and 3 bases at J, with 9 bases between. The V gene's germline CDR1 is ENHRY and CDR2 SYGVKD. The length of the CDR3 is 15 residues. The CDR3 DNA is TGTGCCATCAGTGAGTCGGCGGTTCTCAATCAGCCCCAGCATTTT. This gives the protein CAISESAVLNQPQHF.

This clone came up once. The chain is built from TRBV9 and TRBJ2-5; 8 nucleotides match TRBD2. The J call is in doubt because the DNA end fits TRBJ2-7 better. Germline lookup yields CDR1 SGDLS and CDR2 YYNGEE. The CDR3 consists of 15 residues. The CDR3 DNA is TGTGCCAGCAGCGTAGGGACTAGCCTTGGTTACGAGCAGTACTTC. Its translation: CASSVGTSLGYEQYF.

This chain uses TRBV5-5 with TRBJ1-5; possibly TRBD1 for D (5 bases). There are 17 residues in the CDR3. V lost 1 base, J lost 7 bases, and 21 bases lay in between. Germline CDR1 SGHKS, CDR2 YYEKEE (reference sequence). For the CDR3, the DNA is TGTGCCAGCAGCTTGCGAGGTGAGGGGTTTGCGGGGCAGCCCCAGCATTTT. This codes for CASSLRGEGFAGQPQHF.

In the case of this clone: The same CDR3 can be traced to other DNA sequences in this sample. The chain combines TRBV27 with TRBJ2-3, with D tentatively TRBD1 (7 bases). Trimming pared 6 bases from V and 5 bases from J, leaving 18 bases between. The CDR3 sequence is 15 residues long. The germline gives CDR1 MNHEY, CDR2 SMNVEV (reference sequence). CDR3 region: CASSAQGPGVDTQYF. Here the CDR3 DNA reads TGTGCCAGCAGCGCACAGGGGCCGGGGGTAGATACGCAGTATTTT.

The CDR3 spells CASSPQGGQETQYF. The CDR3 region has the DNA TGTGCCAGCTCACCTCAGGGCGGTCAGGAGACCCAGTACTTC. The genes are TRBV18 and TRBJ2-5; D is perhaps TRBD1 (5 bases). The CDR3 spans 14 residues. The ends were cut back, 3 bases at V and 5 bases at J, with 13 bases in the middle. CDR1 and CDR2 from the germline V gene are KGHSH and LQKENI.

The chain employs TRBV9 and TRBJ2-7, with a weak D call TRBD2 (6 bases). V lost 4 bases to trimming and J lost 3 bases, with 14 bases between them. There are 14 residues in the CDR3. Germline CDR1 is SGDLS and CDR2 is YYNGEE. CDR3 loop: CASSFGGGGYEQYF. As DNA, the CDR3 is TGTGCCAGCAGCTTTGGGGGAGGCGGCTACGAGCAGTACTTC.

J is TRBJ2-2 and V is TRBV2; no clear D gene. V was clipped by 10 bases and J by 3 bases, with 9 bases between them. Germline CDR1 and CDR2: SNHLY and FYNNEI. The length of the CDR3 is 12 residues. CDR3 nucleotides: TGTGCCACCTCGGTATACACCGGGGAGCTGTTTTTT. It translates to CATSVYTGELFF.

The chain links TRBV19 to TRBJ2-1; the match to TRBD1 covers 8 bases. The CDR3 is made up of 13 amino acids. The germline V gene has CDR1 LNHDA and CDR2 SQIVND (reference sequence). J lost 6 bases, V lost 4 bases, and 2 bases had no gene match. The DNA of the CDR3 is TGTGCCAGTAGTAGGACAGGGTCCAATGAGCAGTTCTTC. It translates to CASSRTGSNEQFF.

In DNA form, the CDR3 reads TGTGCCAGCAGTTACCCTGCGGACAGGGGGGGAGAGACCCAGTACTTC. It specifies CASSYPADRGGETQYF. The rearrangement uses TRBV28 and TRBJ2-5; 10 bases fit TRBD1. The V gene's germline CDR1 is MDHEN and CDR2 SYDVKM. The CDR3 sequence is 16 residues long. V was clipped by 4 bases and J by 4 bases; unmatched bases: 9.

This clone was found once. The CDR3 loop is CASRLWTSGRATQTDTQYF. The CDR3 nucleotides are TGCGCCAGCAGATTGTGGACTAGCGGGAGGGCCACGCAGACAGATACGCAGTATTTT. This chain links TRBV5-1 with TRBJ2-3; 15 nucleotides line up with TRBD2. This CDR3 spans 19 amino acids. Per the germline V gene, CDR1 is SGHRS and CDR2 is YFSETQ. The J segment lost 3 bases and the V segment lost 5 bases, leaving 13 bases of the junction unmatched.

The chain has TRBV4-1 and TRBJ2-2, with a possible D match to TRBD2 (7 bases). There are 14 residues in the CDR3. Trimming took off 3 bases at V and 4 bases at J, with 9 bases between the two ends. Per the germline V gene, CDR1 is MGHRA and CDR2 is YSYEKL. The CDR3, as DNA: TGCGCCAGCAGCCAGGGGGGGCCCACCGGGGAGCTGTTTTTT. Translation: CASSQGGPTGELFF.

This rearrangement joins TRBV6-5 to TRBJ2-5, with D unclear. Germline V lookup: CDR1 MNHEY, CDR2 SVGAGI. The CDR3 is 15 residues long. Trimming cost V 0 bases and J 1 base, with 9 bases left between them. The CDR3 coding sequence is TGTGCCAGCAGTTACTCCTACAGAGTCCAAGAGACCCAGTACTTC. It is translated as CASSYSYRVQETQYF.

V and J are TRBV5-1 and TRBJ1-2, with D perhaps TRBD1 (5 bases). The CDR3 consists of 15 residues. The germline gives CDR1 SGHRS, CDR2 YFSETQ. V was clipped by 0 bases and J by 4 bases, with 13 bases between them. CDR3 amino acids: CASSLESGILYGYTF. The CDR3 coding sequence is TGCGCCAGCAGCTTGGAGTCAGGGATCCTCTATGGCTACACCTTC.

The chain joins TRBV4-2 to TRBJ2-2, with 10 positions matching TRBD2. V trimming: 4 bases; J trimming: 5 bases; junction bases outside the gene matches: 7. The CDR3 is 16 residues long. Germline V CDR1 and CDR2: LGHNA, YNFKEQ. CDR3 amino acids: CASSLLAGVGTGELFF. As DNA, the CDR3 is TGTGCCAGCAGCCTCCTAGCGGGAGTGGGGACCGGGGAGCTGTTTTTT.

This clone came up a few times. Other DNA variants within this sample encode the same CDR3. The V call is TRBV4-1, the J call TRBJ2-1; 12 nucleotides match TRBD2. CDR3 length equals 15 residues. Germline CDR1 and CDR2: MGHRA and YSYEKL. V shed 4 bases, J shed 8 bases, and the junction held 6 bases outside the gene matches. CDR3 residues: CASSPLAGGPYEQFF. CDR3 nucleotide sequence: TGCGCCAGCAGCCCGCTAGCGGGGGGGCCCTATGAGCAGTTCTTC.

This chain links TRBV2 with TRBJ2-3; TRBD2 matches 11 bases. The V and J ends lost 5 bases and 3 bases, in that order; junction bases with no gene match: 10. Germline lookup yields CDR1 SNHLY and CDR2 FYNNEI. The CDR3 covers 17 residues. The CDR3: CASSTPSTSGGTDTQYF. CDR3 coding DNA: TGTGCCAGCAGTACCCCCTCTACTAGCGGGGGTACAGATACGCAGTATTTT.

This clone showed up just once. The chain carries TRBV28 and TRBJ2-3; 13 nucleotides line up with TRBD2. Germline V gene lookup returns CDR1 MDHEN and CDR2 SYDVKM. Germline trimming cut 4 bases from V and 0 bases from J; bases unmatched to any gene: 13. CDR3 length: 20 amino acids. DNA for the CDR3: TGTGCCAGCAGTTCGATAACTAAGACTAGCGGGAGGCTAAGCACAGATACGCAGTATTTT. It translates to CASSSITKTSGRLSTDTQYF.

This sequence joins TRBV7-3 and TRBJ2-1; D might be TRBD2 (6 bases). In germline, CDR1 is SGHTA, CDR2 FQGTGA. V was pared by 1 base and J by 6 bases, with 13 bases between. This CDR3 comprises 15 residues. The CDR3 spells CASSLNRESGNEQFF. The CDR3 DNA sequence: TGTGCCAGCAGCTTAAACCGGGAGTCCGGCAATGAGCAGTTCTTC.

The CDR3 DNA follows: TGCAGCGTTGAGATGGGGCAGGGGGCCTATGGCTACACCTTC. Translation gives CSVEMGQGAYGYTF. This chain connects TRBV29-1 to TRBJ1-2; TRBD1 agrees at 8 bases. Trimming cost V 3 bases and J 4 bases; bases outside gene matches: 7. In germline, CDR1 is SQVTM, CDR2 ANQGSEA. CDR3 length equals 14 residues.

The rearrangement joins TRBV19 to TRBJ2-2, with 9 nucleotides matching TRBD1. V lost 3 bases to trimming and J lost 2 bases; unmatched junction nucleotides: 1. The CDR3 is 15 amino acids. Germline loops: CDR1 LNHDA, CDR2 SQIVND (reference sequence). The CDR3 sequence is CASSMGQGNTGELFF. Here the CDR3 DNA reads TGTGCCAGTAGTATGGGACAGGGCAACACCGGGGAGCTGTTTTTT.

This sequence joins TRBV19 and TRBJ2-7, with D possibly being TRBD2 (6 bases). The CDR3 sequence is 14 residues long. Germline V CDR1 and CDR2: LNHDA, SQIVND (reference sequence). Deletions cut 1 base from V and 2 bases from J, with 9 bases between. The CDR3 sequence is CASSIVTGAYEQYF. CDR3 coding DNA: TGTGCCAGTAGTATAGTAACGGGGGCCTACGAGCAGTACTTC.

V is TRBV5-1 and J is TRBJ2-1; D possibly corresponds to TRBD2 (6 bases). Germline-derived CDR1 and CDR2 are SGHRS and YFSETQ. The ends were cut back, 0 bases at V and 7 bases at J, with 14 bases in the middle. The CDR3 length is 15 residues. CDR3 DNA sequence: TGCGCCAGCAGCTTGGTTCCGGGACTCAAAAATGAGCAGTTCTTC. This encodes CASSLVPGLKNEQFF. Full variable domain (rest looked up from reference TRBV5-1 and TRBJ2-1): KAGVTQTPRYLIKTRGQQVTLSCSPISGHRSVSWYQQTPGQGLQFLFEYFSETQRNKGNFPGRFSGRQFSNSRSEMNVSTLELGDSALYLCASSLVPGLKNEQFFGPGTRLTVL.

The chain employs TRBV9 and TRBJ2-7, with 8 positions matching TRBD2. Germline assignment: CDR1 SGDLS and CDR2 YYNGEE. V gave up 1 base and J gave up 3 bases; unmatched junction bases: 12. The CDR3 is made up of 17 amino acids. This CDR3 is CASSVSGGQASIYEQYF. The CDR3 DNA is TGTGCCAGCAGCGTATCGGGGGGGCAGGCCTCAATCTACGAGCAGTACTTC. Looking up the rest from reference TRBV9 and TRBJ2-7 gives the full variable domain: DSGVTQTPKHLITATGQRVTLRCSPRSGDLSVYWYQQSLDQGLQFLIQYYNGEERAKGNILERFSAQQFPDLHSELNLSSLELGDSALYFCASSVSGGQASIYEQYFGPGTRLTVT.

The rearrangement links TRBV7-3 to TRBJ2-3; 10 nucleotides align to TRBD2. The CDR3 is 16 amino acids. Looked up from germline, CDR1 is SGHTA and CDR2 is FQGTGA. Trimming at V came to 2 bases and at J to 4 bases, leaving 6 bases not matched to a gene. CDR3 sequence (DNA): TGTGCCAGCAGCTTAGTCCTAGCGGGAGTCGCAGATACGCAGTATTTT. Its translation is CASSLVLAGVADTQYF.

The chain links TRBV7-3 to TRBJ2-6, with D perhaps TRBD1 (5 bases). The CDR3 sequence is 17 residues long. Germline lookup yields CDR1 SGHTA and CDR2 FQGTGA. V dropped 1 base and J dropped 2 bases, with 12 bases sitting between them. For the CDR3, the DNA is TGTGCCAGCAGCTTAATTTATGCAGGGCCTGGGGCCAACGTCCTGACTTTC. Residues: CASSLIYAGPGANVLTF.

This chain uses TRBV28 with TRBJ1-5; D is uncertain. Germline V gene sequence: CDR1 MDHEN, CDR2 SYDVKM. This CDR3 comprises 15 residues. V lost 5 bases and J lost 0, with 11 bases in between. The CDR3, as DNA: TGTGCCAGCAGTCGGACGGGAGGTAGCAATCAGCCCCAGCATTTT. Protein product: CASSRTGGSNQPQHF.

The chain employs TRBV11-1 and TRBJ1-3; TRBD1 is a possible D gene (6 bases). Between the trimmed V and J ends, which lost 8 bases and 0 bases, there was a span of 14 bases. The CDR3 has 15 residues. Germline V CDR1 and CDR2: SGHAT, FQDESV (reference sequence). CDR3 bases: TGTGCCAGCCGGGACATAAGATCCTCTGGAAACACCATATATTTT. This encodes CASRDIRSSGNTIYF.

The CDR3 reads CAWSVPGATNEKLFF. In DNA, the CDR3 is TGTGCCTGGAGTGTACCGGGGGCAACTAATGAAAAACTGTTTTTT. This sequence joins TRBV30 and TRBJ1-4, with D possibly matching TRBD1 (5 bases). The CDR3 totals 15 residues. Per the germline V gene, CDR1 is GTSNPN and CDR2 is SVGIG (reference sequence). V was trimmed by 0 bases and J by 0 bases, leaving 8 bases between them.

The genes are TRBV5-8 and TRBJ1-5; D gene unclear. CDR3 length: 12 residues. Trimming pared 0 bases from V and 6 bases from J, leaving 4 bases between. Looked up from germline, CDR1 is SGHTS and CDR2 is YDEGEE. DNA of the CDR3: TGTGCCAGCAGCTTGGGGAGTCAGCCCCAGCATTTT. This translates into CASSLGSQPQHF.